This TCR beta chain derives from a study of human T cells and chemical hapten exposure. In the study's own analysis: Counts of TCRs in each sample centred on a median of around 92,000 and extended from about 20,000 to 690,000. Using its own MiXCR run on the RACE reads, TCRdb lists one record per CDR3 protein. The V and J calls come from TCRdb's annotation, not from the publication. The sample shows about 65,000 distinct CDR3 sequences, 5.5% to 7.5% of them seen only once. Described time point: healthy volunteer bleed at 6 weeks. The authors extracted total RNA from unfractionated whole blood. This clonotype was counted many times. Sequencing used whole blood. The sequence came from a female donor in good health. Some clones in this sample may be carry-over from other donors' samples.

The CDR3 reads CASSSVGQGVNQPQHF. CDR3 sequence (DNA): TGTGCCAGCAGTTCAGTAGGACAGGGAGTAAATCAGCCCCAGCATTTT. The V gene is TRBV28, the J gene TRBJ1-5; TRBD1 agrees at 8 bases. After removal of 4 bases from V and 4 bases from J, the junction contained 9 bases not matched to a gene. This CDR3 has 16 residues. CDR1 is MDHEN and CDR2 is SYDVKM in the germline V gene. The full variable domain, its missing parts supplied by reference TRBV28 and TRBJ1-5, is DVKVTQSSRYLVKRTGEKVFLECVQDMDHENMFWYRQDPGLGLRLIYFSYDVKMKEKGDIPEGYSVSREKKERFSLILESASTNQTSMYLCASSSVGQGVNQPQHFGDGTRLSIL.